This T cell receptor beta chain is from a study of T cells in localized non-small cell lung cancer. Study-level findings and limits: Researchers found a median 57 of the top 100 tumor clones in adjacent lung. Tumor showed lower T cell clonality than uninvolved adjacent lung, where it was highest.

This clone was picked up one time. Its specificity is unknown. Sequencing used immunoSEQ multiplex PCR; TCRdb keeps in-frame clones, though not all of them. The sample consists of tens of thousands of clones, about nine tenths of them appearing once. The CDR3 runs 17 residues. Germline V CDR1 and CDR2: MGHDK, SYGVNS. The V gene lost 10 bases and the J gene lost 4 bases, with 23 bases spanning the gap. V gene TRBV25-1 combines with J gene TRBJ1-6; D gene unclear. Specimen: peripheral blood, collected before any cancer treatment. This receptor was taken from a female donor older than 55 with stage I lung adenocarcinoma. CDR3 in amino acids: CAIEGGREGKYNSPLHF. In nucleotides, the CDR3 is TGTGCCATTGAAGGAGGGCGAGAAGGGAAATATAATTCACCCCTCCACTTT.